Here is one T cell receptor beta chain with its context. The CDR3 covers 14 residues. V shed 3 bases, J shed 5 bases, and the junction held 6 bases outside the gene matches. The germline CDR1 and CDR2 sequences are SEHNR and FQNEAQ (reference sequence). Produced via immunoSEQ multiplex PCR; TCRdb's table is partial and in-frame only. The sample includes about 130,000 clones, less than 90% seen only once; the top ten take roughly an eighth. This entry comes from a study of blood T cell repertoires in COVID-19. Input material: peripheral blood. The chain is built from TRBV7-9 and TRBJ2-5, with 7 bases that match TRBD2. The receptor was derived from a woman aged 25 to 39 who had recovered from COVID-19. CDR3 protein: CASSLGGSGETQYF. CDR3 nucleotide sequence: TGTGCCAGCAGCTTGGGGGGGAGCGGGGAGACCCAGTACTTC.